What follows are 19 T cell receptor beta chains derived from one specimen sequenced in a study of cytomegalovirus exposure and HLA in healthy donors. The primer mix had 60 Vbeta and 13 Jbeta primers. Method: immunoSEQ multiplex PCR; TCRdb's copy keeps in-frame clones and lacks some. The table has approximately 160,000 clones, about three quarters seen once. The sample consisted of PBMCs. These receptors were collected from a man between 18 and 35 years old in good health and CMV-seropositive.

In this sample, this clone turned up a few times. The sample holds other DNA sequences that translate to the same CDR3. The V call is TRBV7-3, the J call TRBJ2-5; no clear D. Trimming removed 1 base at V and 1 base at J, with 7 bases between. Germline CDR1 reads SGHTA; CDR2 reads FQGTGA. The CDR3 sequence is 14 residues long. The CDR3 DNA reads as TGTGCCAGCAGCTTAAGGGCGAGCCAAGAGACCCAGTACTTC. It yields the protein CASSLRASQETQYF.

This rearrangement joins TRBV9 to TRBJ2-3; TRBD2 is a possible D gene (5 bases). In germline, CDR1 is SGDLS, CDR2 YYNGEE. Trimming left V 4 bases short and J 0 bases short, with 12 bases between. There are 15 residues in the CDR3. Here the CDR3 DNA reads TGTGCCAGCAGCTACGGGGTAACTAGCACAGATACGCAGTATTTT. Translating gives CASSYGVTSTDTQYF.

This clone was counted once. The chain recombines TRBV6-4 with TRBJ2-3; D may be TRBD2 (6 bases). Trimming took 8 bases from V and 2 from J, leaving 17 bases between them. Germline V CDR1 and CDR2: MRHNA, SNTAGT. The CDR3 has 15 amino acids. The CDR3 DNA reads as TGTGCCAGCTCCCGGGGGAGCGGAGACACAGATACGCAGTATTTT. It encodes CASSRGSGDTDTQYF.

The rearrangement links TRBV30 to TRBJ2-2; 7 bases are a match to TRBD1. Germline loops: CDR1 GTSNPN, CDR2 SVGIG (reference sequence). The CDR3 runs 14 residues. V was pared by 5 bases and J by 1 base, with 4 bases of the junction left unmatched. The CDR3 bases are TGTGCCTGGGGCTCAGGGGGGAACACCGGGGAGCTGTTTTTT. Its translation is CAWGSGGNTGELFF.

The rearrangement joins TRBV28 to TRBJ2-2; D is undetermined. Germline lookup yields CDR1 MDHEN and CDR2 SYDVKM. Trimming cost V 5 bases and J 1 base, with 8 bases left between them. The CDR3 has 14 residues. The CDR3 nucleotides are TGTGCCAGCAGTAATCCAATGAACACCGGGGAGCTGTTTTTT. Protein sequence: CASSNPMNTGELFF. Using reference TRBV28 and TRBJ2-2 for the parts outside the CDR3, the full variable domain is DVKVTQSSRYLVKRTGEKVFLECVQDMDHENMFWYRQDPGLGLRLIYFSYDVKMKEKGDIPEGYSVSREKKERFSLILESASTNQTSMYLCASSNPMNTGELFFGEGSRLTVL.

The chain joins TRBV30 to TRBJ1-4; 8 bases agree with TRBD1. Trimming at V came to 5 bases and at J to 7 bases, leaving 6 bases not matched to a gene. The CDR3 extends over 13 amino acids. The germline V gene has CDR1 GTSNPN and CDR2 SVGIG (reference sequence). CDR3 loop: CAWRQGTGEKLFF. Here the CDR3 DNA reads TGTGCCTGGCGACAGGGGACTGGTGAAAAACTGTTTTTT.

J is TRBJ1-3 and V is TRBV25-1; no reliable D call. Germline V gives CDR1 MGHDK, CDR2 SYGVNS. There are 13 residues in the CDR3. V lost 5 bases to trimming and J lost 1 base, with 6 bases between them. CDR3 loop: CASSTDSGNTIYF. The DNA for the CDR3 is TGTGCCAGCAGTACAGATTCTGGAAACACCATATATTTT.

This clone has just a few counts. The chain uses TRBV4-1 and TRBJ1-1, with D uncertain. V was clipped by 4 bases and J by 1 base, with 7 bases between them. The germline V gene has CDR1 MGHRA and CDR2 YSYEKL. CDR3 length: 13 residues. The CDR3 protein is CASSLEQNTEAFF. The CDR3 DNA sequence: TGCGCCAGCAGCCTTGAACAGAACACTGAAGCTTTCTTT.

V gene TRBV10-1 combines with J gene TRBJ2-1, with 11 bases aligning to TRBD2. This CDR3 is built from 14 residues. Germline V gene sequence: CDR1 WNHNN, CDR2 SYGVQD (reference sequence). J lost 10 bases, V lost 3 bases, and 5 bases had no gene match. CDR3 loop: CASSEASGRPEQFF. CDR3 in DNA: TGCGCCAGCAGTGAAGCTAGCGGGAGGCCAGAGCAGTTCTTC.

J is TRBJ1-2 and V is TRBV5-8; unclear D gene. CDR3 length equals 14 residues. Trimming left V 3 bases short and J 5 bases short, with 14 bases between. The germline V gene encodes CDR1 SGHTS and CDR2 YDEGEE. CDR3 coding DNA: TGTGCCAGCAGCTCCCGCACGATTACATATGGCTACACCTTC. This gives the protein CASSSRTITYGYTF. The whole variable domain, remainder taken from reference TRBV5-8 and TRBJ1-2, is EAGVTQSPTHLIKTRGQQATLRCSPISGHTSVYWYQQALGLGLQFLLWYDEGEERNRGNFPPRFSGRQFPNYSSELNVNALELEDSALYLCASSSRTITYGYTFGSGTRLTVV.

With respect to this clone: Its ends do not fully match the called genes, so a read error is possible. The chain uses TRBV6-5 and TRBJ2-3, with 13 bases that match TRBD2. Germline V lookup: CDR1 MNHEY, CDR2 SVGAGI. This CDR3 is built from 15 residues. The chain's CDR3 is CASSLLAGGPDAQYF. CDR3 nucleotides: TGTGCCAGCAGTTTACTAGCGGGAGGGCCAGATGCGCAGTATTTT.

The chain has TRBV7-9 and TRBJ1-6; no reliable D call. The V gene lost 0 bases and the J gene lost 13 bases, with 7 bases spanning the gap. The CDR3 spans 12 residues. Germline V gene sequence: CDR1 SEHNR, CDR2 FQNEAQ (reference sequence). The CDR3 sequence: CASSLAETPLHF. CDR3 in DNA: TGTGCCAGCAGCTTAGCGGAGACGCCCCTCCACTTT.

This clone has a single count. The rearrangement links TRBV2 to TRBJ1-4; 7 bases align to TRBD1. Germline V gene lookup returns CDR1 SNHLY and CDR2 FYNNEI. The V gene end was trimmed by 7 bases and the J gene end by 8 bases; junction bases not matched to a gene: 7. This CDR3 is built from 13 residues. CDR3 sequence (DNA): TGTGCCAGCAAGGGGGCAGGGGGAGAAAAACTGTTTTTT. Amino acids: CASKGAGGEKLFF.

The chain employs TRBV6-4 and TRBJ1-6; perhaps TRBD1 as D (5 bases). The germline V gene has CDR1 MRHNA and CDR2 SNTAGT. V dropped 6 bases and J dropped 10 bases, with 13 bases sitting between them. The CDR3 is 13 residues long. The CDR3 sequence is CASSQWGGSPLHF. DNA for the CDR3: TGTGCCAGCAGCCAATGGGGCGGCTCACCCCTCCACTTT.

V usage is TRBV4-1 and J usage is TRBJ1-2; no definite D call. V lost 3 bases and J 4 bases, leaving 18 bases between the germline ends. This CDR3 spans 16 amino acids. Germline loops: CDR1 MGHRA, CDR2 YSYEKL. CDR3 in DNA: TGCGCCAGCAGCCACCTTCCGGCAGTTCGGGGCTATGGCTACACCTTC. Translation gives CASSHLPAVRGYGYTF.

The chain carries TRBV6-1 and TRBJ1-2; D call uncertain. The V gene's germline CDR1 is MNHNS and CDR2 SASEGT. The CDR3 contains 12 residues. Trimming stripped 6 bases from V and 1 base from J, with 6 bases between. CDR3 in DNA: TGTGCCAGCAGCCAGATTAACTATGGCTACACCTTC. Translation gives CASSQINYGYTF.

This clone was counted a few times. This chain connects TRBV10-2 to TRBJ2-7; TRBD1 is a possible D gene (6 bases). The V and J ends lost 2 bases and 7 bases respectively, with 12 bases between them. The germline V gene has CDR1 WSHSY and CDR2 SAAADI. This CDR3 spans 13 amino acids. The CDR3 protein is CASSEMPRGEQYV. The CDR3 bases are TGCGCCAGCAGTGAGATGCCCAGGGGAGAGCAGTACGTC.

The CDR3 bases are TGCGCCAGCAGCCCCGTACTAAGCTCCTACAATGAGCAGTTCTTC. It yields the protein CASSPVLSSYNEQFF. The J gene is TRBJ2-1, the V gene TRBV4-1, with D unresolved. The CDR3 has 15 amino acids. From germline, CDR1 is MGHRA and CDR2 YSYEKL. V dropped 4 bases and J dropped 0 bases, with 10 bases sitting between them.

This chain links TRBV6-5 with TRBJ2-6, with unresolved D. Germline V lookup: CDR1 MNHEY, CDR2 SVGAGI. The V gene lost 6 bases and the J gene lost 0 bases, with 9 bases spanning the gap. This CDR3 region has 15 residues. The CDR3 nucleotides are TGTGCCAGCAGGAGCGTGAGCTCTGGGGCCAACGTCCTGACTTTC. Translation: CASRSVSSGANVLTF.